A selection of T cell receptor beta chains follows, all from one sample in a study of blood T cell repertoires in COVID-19. Some clones are missing from TCRdb's copy, which holds only in-frame ones; the method was immunoSEQ multiplex PCR. The data hold approximately 270,000 clones, with around 88% observed a single time. Sequenced material: peripheral blood. The origin of the receptors is a man younger than 40 with acute or convalescent COVID-19. Each CDR3 is given with its conserved first and last residue. A D gene is named only where the DNA matches it firmly. A row's size may be missing; if present it is once, few, many or a size class.

d_gene	abundance	v_gene	j_gene	CDR3aa	CDR3nt
.	few	TRBV7-2	TRBJ1-6	CASSYQYSPLHF	TGTGCCAGCAGCTACCAGTATTCACCCCTCCACTTT
.	.	TRBV4-2	TRBJ2-7	CASSQKGDSYEQYF	TGTGCCAGCAGCCAAAAGGGGGACTCCTACGAGCAGTACTTC
TRBD2	.	TRBV28	TRBJ2-7	CASSPPGGSHEQYF	TGTGCCAGCAGTCCCCCGGGGGGTAGCCACGAGCAGTACTTC
.	.	TRBV19	TRBJ1-5	CASTSVRGISSNQPQHF	TGTGCCAGTACCTCCGTCCGGGGGATCAGTAGCAATCAGCCCCAGCATTTT
.	.	TRBV6-6	TRBJ1-1	CASSFPTFF	TGTGCCAGCAGTTTTCCTACTTTCTTT
.	.	TRBV18	TRBJ2-5	CASSGELADQETQYF	TGTGCCAGCTCCGGAGAGCTCGCGGACCAAGAGACCCAGTACTTC
TRBD1	.	TRBV7-9	TRBJ1-4	CASSLVGRGNEKLFF	TGTGCCAGCAGCTTAGTCGGCAGGGGGAATGAAAAACTGTTTTTT
.	once	TRBV7-8	TRBJ1-1	CASSLGTVTEAFF	TGTGCCAGCAGCTTAGGTACAGTAACTGAAGCTTTCTTT
.	few	TRBV27	TRBJ2-7	CASALWAGHEQYF	TGTGCCAGCGCTTTGTGGGCGGGTCACGAGCAGTACTTC
.	.	TRBV20-1	TRBJ2-7	CSASELLNYEQYF	TGCAGTGCTAGTGAACTCCTGAACTACGAGCAGTACTTC
TRBD1	.	TRBV3-1/TRBV3-2	TRBJ1-2	CASSQYQGGGYTF	TGTGCCAGCAGCCAGTACCAGGGGGGAGGCTACACCTTC
TRBD2	.	TRBV10-3	TRBJ2-3	CAIGAGDNHRDTQYF	TGTGCCATCGGGGCGGGAGATAATCATAGGGATACGCAGTATTTT
TRBD1	few	TRBV29-1	TRBJ1-2	CSVVETEGNRGVSYGYTF	TGCAGCGTTGTTGAAACGGAGGGAAACAGGGGGGTTTCATATGGCTACACCTTC
.	.	TRBV29-1	TRBJ2-3	CSVRTGTDTQYF	TGCAGCGTCCGGACAGGCACAGATACGCAGTATTTT
.	.	TRBV9	TRBJ2-2	CASSVEQAPNGELFF	TGTGCCAGCAGCGTAGAACAGGCACCAAACGGGGAGCTGTTTTTT
.	.	TRBV19	TRBJ1-2	CASKWQGSLPSGYTF	TGTGCCAGTAAATGGCAGGGGTCCCTCCCGAGTGGCTACACCTTC
TRBD2	.	TRBV2	TRBJ2-3	CASLAVGGTDTQYF	TGTGCCAGCCTAGCGGTTGGGGGCACAGATACGCAGTATTTT
.	once	TRBV28	TRBJ1-2	CASSLGRTNYGYTF	TGTGCCAGCAGTTTAGGCAGAACTAACTATGGCTACACCTTC
.	.	TRBV4-1	TRBJ1-2	CASSPTGYGYTF	TGCGCCAGCAGCCCGACAGGATATGGCTACACCTTC
TRBD1	.	TRBV6-6	TRBJ2-7	CASKLRTGDSYEQYF	TGTGCCAGCAAACTCAGGACAGGGGACTCCTACGAGCAGTACTTC
TRBD1	.	TRBV18	TRBJ1-1	CASSPPGQGVHTEAFF	TGTGCCAGCTCACCACCGGGACAGGGGGTACACACTGAAGCTTTCTTT
TRBD1	.	TRBV7-3	TRBJ1-5	CASSVTGGQPQHF	TGTGCCAGCAGCGTAACAGGGGGTCAGCCCCAGCATTTT
.	.	TRBV6-1	TRBJ1-1	CASSEGTFQGLTEAFF	TGTGCCAGCAGTGAAGGGACCTTTCAGGGGTTGACTGAAGCTTTCTTT
TRBD1	.	TRBV5-8	TRBJ1-5	CASSLGRGNQPQHF	TGTGCCAGCAGCCTGGGCAGGGGGAATCAGCCCCAGCATTTT
TRBD1	.	TRBV25-1	TRBJ1-2	CASSESGTGLYGYTF	TGTGCCAGCAGTGAATCTGGGACAGGGCTTTATGGCTACACCTTC
.	.	TRBV19	TRBJ1-2	CASSARLRDGDNYGYTF	TGTGCCAGTAGTGCCCGCTTGCGGGACGGAGATAACTATGGCTACACCTTC
TRBD1	.	TRBV5-6	TRBJ1-1	CASSSHRGVAEAFF	TGTGCCAGCAGCTCGCACAGGGGAGTGGCTGAAGCTTTCTTT
TRBD1	once	TRBV19	TRBJ1-2	CASSVFAGGLNSNYGYTF	TGTGCCAGTAGTGTATTTGCAGGGGGCCTAAACAGTAACTATGGCTACACCTTC
.	.	TRBV18	TRBJ1-4	CASSSTRPNEKLFF	TGTGCCAGCTCATCGACTAGGCCGAACGAAAAACTGTTTTTT
.	.	TRBV7-8	TRBJ1-1	CASSLAGGASTEAFF	TGTGCCAGCAGCTTAGCCGGGGGAGCGAGCACTGAAGCTTTCTTT
.	once	TRBV25-1	TRBJ1-2	CASSEHGQYYGYTF	TGTGCCAGCAGTGAACACGGACAGTACTATGGCTACACCTTC
.	.	TRBV13	TRBJ1-1	CASSPQGYTEAFF	TGTGCCAGCAGCCCCCAGGGTTACACTGAAGCTTTCTTT
TRBD2	once	TRBV18	TRBJ2-5	CASSPQAGGQETQYF	TGTGCCAGCTCACCACAGGCGGGAGGCCAAGAGACCCAGTACTTC
.	few	TRBV6-5	TRBJ2-2	CAGRGTANTGELFF	TGTGCCGGTCGGGGGACAGCGAACACCGGGGAGCTGTTTTTT
TRBD1	few	TRBV27	TRBJ1-1	CASIWRDRGHEAFF	TGTGCCAGCATCTGGAGGGACAGGGGCCATGAAGCTTTCTTT
TRBD2	.	TRBV9	TRBJ2-1	CASSVWASGGAGEQFF	TGTGCCAGCAGCGTATGGGCTAGCGGGGGGGCCGGGGAGCAGTTCTTC
.	.	TRBV7-3	TRBJ2-1	CASSPLGGTFYNEQFF	TGTGCCAGCAGCCCATTGGGGGGTACTTTTTACAATGAGCAGTTCTTC
TRBD2	few	TRBV6-5	TRBJ2-1	CASSYLGLAEDNEQFF	TGTGCCAGCAGTTACTTGGGACTAGCGGAAGACAATGAGCAGTTCTTC
.	.	TRBV14	TRBJ1-2	CASSHLSEANYGYTF	TGTGCCAGCAGCCACCTATCGGAGGCTAACTATGGCTACACCTTC
.	.	TRBV4-1	TRBJ1-2	CASSQDRAGPTRYTF	TGCGCCAGCAGCCAAGATAGAGCAGGGCCAACTCGCTACACCTTC
.	.	TRBV9	TRBJ2-5	CASSGIAETQYF	TGTGCCAGCAGCGGAATAGCGGAGACCCAGTACTTC
.	few	TRBV12-2	TRBJ1-2	CASRLAQWEVLNGYTF	TGTGCAAGTCGCTTAGCGCAGTGGGAGGTTCTGAATGGCTACACCTTC
.	.	TRBV19	TRBJ2-5	CASSNTGSETQYF	TGTGCCAGTAGTAATACAGGGAGTGAGACCCAGTACTTC
.	.	TRBV28	TRBJ1-1	CASSLGGGAETEAFF	TGTGCCAGCAGTTTGGGTGGGGGCGCGGAGACTGAAGCTTTCTTT
.	few	TRBV7-8	TRBJ1-5	CASSLDRNQPQHF	TGTGCCAGCAGCTTAGACAGGAATCAGCCCCAGCATTTT
TRBD1	.	TRBV5-1	TRBJ2-1	CASSLAGQGAFGQFF	TGCGCCAGCAGCTTGGCGGGACAGGGGGCTTTTGGGCAGTTCTTC
.	.	TRBV4-1	TRBJ1-1	CASSVDRTNTEAFF	TGCGCCAGCAGCGTAGACAGGACGAACACTGAAGCTTTCTTT
.	.	TRBV30	TRBJ1-2	CAWSVSMNYGYTF	TGTGCCTGGAGTGTTTCTATGAACTATGGCTACACCTTC
TRBD1	.	TRBV11-2	TRBJ2-2	CASSNRGANTGELFF	TGTGCCAGCAGTAACAGGGGGGCGAACACCGGGGAGCTGTTTTTT
TRBD1	.	TRBV7-9	TRBJ2-5	CAGVETGRQETQYF	TGTGCCGGCGTGGAGACAGGGAGACAAGAGACCCAGTACTTC
TRBD2	.	TRBV10-3	TRBJ2-7	CAISWTSGAPYEQYF	TGTGCCATCAGTTGGACTAGCGGGGCCCCCTACGAGCAGTACTTC
.	.	TRBV4-2	TRBJ2-7	CASSQEFQGGEQYF	TGTGCCAGCAGCCAAGAGTTTCAGGGTGGCGAGCAGTACTTC
.	.	TRBV28	TRBJ1-1	CASRTTGIEAFF	TGTGCCAGCAGAACGACCGGGATTGAAGCTTTCTTT